The TCR beta chain under discussion was sequenced for a study of PD-L1 blockade in urothelial cancer. About the research overall: From about 2014, patients received atezolizumab, given as 1,200 mg intravenously every 3 weeks. Enrolled patients had been treated previously with 0 to 3 chemotherapy regimens. Blood samples contained a median roughly 150,000 T cells. Analyses used blood from 3 weeks (second dose) and 6 weeks after treatment start.

Only in-frame clones appear in the TCRdb table, and some are missing; sequencing was by immunoSEQ multiplex PCR. The sample lists roughly 30,000 clones, 75% to 90% occurring once. The CDR3 covers 13 residues. Per the germline V gene, CDR1 is ENHRY and CDR2 is SYGVKD. The V end lost 11 bases, the J end lost 2 bases, and 15 bases lay between the germline ends. Indicated time point: pretreatment peripheral blood. This clonotype was obtained from a man aged 55 to 69 with urothelial cancer. The sample was PBMCs, taken around atezolizumab (anti-PD-L1) treatment. The chain links TRBV10-3 to TRBJ1-1; D remains ambiguous. Here the CDR3 reads CAAGGMANTEAFF. CDR3 in DNA: TGTGCCGCCGGCGGGATGGCCAACACTGAAGCTTTCTTT.